Listed below are T cell receptor beta chains from one sample, sequenced in a study of breast tumors, draining lymph nodes, adjacent tissues. MiXCR, run by TCRdb on the multiplex PCR reads, gives a single entry per CDR3 protein. The sample consists of roughly 20,000 distinct CDR3 sequences, around 40% of them appearing once. Sequenced: breast tumor tissue. All receptors derive from a female donor with breast cancer. Some clones in this sample may be carry-over from other donors' samples. Both conserved end residues are part of each CDR3. The order of the fields is CDR3 length, J gene, clone size, D gene, V gene, CDR3 protein, CDR3 DNA. The D gene is left open where the match is weak. Expanded clones are given a class, and other clones once, few, many or no size at all.

20	TRBJ1-3	.	.	TRBV7-6	CASSRPSSTTVEGKGNTIYF	TGTGCCAGCAGTCGCCCCTCAAGCACGACCGTCGAGGGGAAAGGAAACACCATATATTTT
15	TRBJ1-6	few	TRBD1	TRBV7-9	CASSPQDRGQSPLHF	TGTGCCAGCAGCCCCCAAGACAGGGGACAGTCACCCCTCCACTTT
15	TRBJ1-5	many	.	TRBV2	CASSAGLGGNQPQHF	TGTGCCAGCAGTGCTGGACTGGGCGGAAATCAGCCCCAGCATTTT
13	TRBJ1-2	.	TRBD1	TRBV29-1	CSVISTGEDGYTF	TGCAGCGTCATATCGACAGGGGAAGATGGCTACACCTTC
16	TRBJ2-2	many	TRBD1	TRBV24-1	CATSDRRQGNTGELFF	TGTGCCACCAGTGACCGTAGACAGGGGAACACCGGGGAGCTGTTTTTT
14	TRBJ1-3	.	.	TRBV5-6	CASSSDRNGNTIYF	TGTGCCAGCAGCTCCGACAGAAATGGAAACACCATATATTTT
16	TRBJ2-1	.	TRBD1	TRBV6-1	CASSRSEGQGNNEQFF	TGTGCCAGCAGTCGAAGTGAGGGACAGGGGAACAATGAGCAGTTCTTC
15	TRBJ1-6	many	.	TRBV15	CATSRDGGGDSPLHF	TGTGCCACCAGCAGAGATGGGGGGGGAGATTCACCCCTCCACTTT
15	TRBJ2-2	.	.	TRBV3-1	CASSPRLTSPGELFF	TGTGCCAGCAGCCCCCGCCTAACTAGCCCCGGGGAGCTGTTTTTT
12	TRBJ1-3	many	.	TRBV15	CATSIQGNTIYF	TGTGCCACCAGCATCCAGGGAAACACCATATATTTT
18	TRBJ2-6	few	TRBD2	TRBV7-8	CASSLGVAGFSGANVLTF	TGTGCCAGCAGCTTAGGAGTAGCGGGGTTCTCTGGGGCCAACGTCCTGACTTTC
17	TRBJ2-3	few	.	TRBV29-1	CSVEDPYGVLSTDTQYF	TGCAGCGTTGAAGATCCATACGGTGTACTTAGCACAGATACGCAGTATTTT
15	TRBJ2-5	.	.	TRBV28	CASSFFSGLRETQYF	TGTGCCAGCAGTTTCTTTAGCGGCCTCCGGGAGACCCAGTACTTC
17	TRBJ1-5	many	TRBD1	TRBV5-6	CASRTFTGGQADQPQHF	TGTGCCAGCCGTACCTTTACCGGCGGACAGGCTGATCAGCCCCAGCATTTT
12	TRBJ2-7	.	.	TRBV11-2	CASRGGNYAQYF	TGTGCCAGTAGGGGGGGCAACTACGCGCAATACTTC
14	TRBJ1-2	many	.	TRBV7-2	CASQRTEGVYGYTF	TGTGCCTCACAAAGGACGGAGGGGGTTTATGGCTACACCTTC
16	TRBJ2-7	many	TRBD2	TRBV2	CASSEAPTTSVVEQYF	TGTGCCAGCAGTGAAGCCCCCACTACTAGCGTTGTCGAGCAGTACTTC
17	TRBJ2-1	many	TRBD2	TRBV9	CASSSRIGRGGYNEQFF	TGTGCCAGCAGCTCCCGAATTGGGCGGGGGGGTTACAATGAGCAGTTCTTC
15	TRBJ2-7	many	TRBD2	TRBV7-2	CASSSLAGETYEQYF	TGTGCCAGCAGCAGTCTAGCGGGAGAAACCTACGAGCAGTACTTC
18	TRBJ2-1	few	.	TRBV11-3	CASSLRGPMESSYNEQFF	TGTGCCAGCAGCTTAAGGGGTCCAATGGAGAGCTCCTACAATGAGCAGTTCTTC
17	TRBJ2-3	medium-sized	.	TRBV7-3	CASSLTNRGAAGDTQYF	TGTGCCAGCAGCTTAACGAATCGGGGGGCGGCCGGGGATACGCAGTATTTT
13	TRBJ2-7	.	.	TRBV10-2	CASSEFESYEKYF	TGCGCCAGCAGTGAATTTGAAAGCTACGAGAAGTACTTC
13	TRBJ1-2	.	.	TRBV20-1	CSASRDPNYGYTF	TGCAGTGCCTCGAGGGACCCTAACTATGGCTACACCTTC
14	TRBJ2-1	.	TRBD2	TRBV20-1	CSATTAGGPSEQFF	TGCAGTGCTACCACCGCGGGGGGGCCCTCTGAGCAGTTCTTC
13	TRBJ1-5	few	.	TRBV2	CASRERRLWPQHF	TGTGCCAGCAGGGAACGGAGATTATGGCCCCAGCATTTT
14	TRBJ2-7	few	.	TRBV6-1	CASTLDGHRYEQYF	TGTGCCAGCACCCTCGACGGGCACCGCTACGAGCAGTACTTC
15	TRBJ1-4	.	.	TRBV6-6	CASSHPQGRVNELFF	TGTGCCAGCAGTCATCCGCAGGGTCGGGTGAATGAACTGTTTTTT
13	TRBJ2-3	once	.	TRBV6-1	CASEASGPDTQYF	TGTGCCAGCGAGGCCTCCGGGCCAGATACGCAGTATTTT
14	TRBJ1-5	.	.	TRBV6-2/TRBV6-3	CASVLGSGVAPQHF	TGTGCCAGCGTTCTTGGATCCGGGGTCGCGCCCCAGCATTTT
15	TRBJ1-2	.	.	TRBV24-1	CATSDSGRSNYGYTF	TGTGCCACCAGTGATTCGGGCCGTTCTAATTATGGCTACACCTTC
15	TRBJ2-7	.	TRBD1	TRBV7-2	CASTVTGTGVYEQYF	TGTGCCAGCACCGTGACCGGGACAGGGGTCTACGAGCAGTACTTC
14	TRBJ2-7	many	.	TRBV11-2	CASSFVDSSYEQYF	TGTGCCAGCAGCTTTGTCGACAGCTCCTACGAGCAGTACTTC
12	TRBJ1-2	few	.	TRBV2	CASSVLSYGYTF	TGTGCCAGCAGTGTCCTGAGCTATGGCTACACCTTC
15	TRBJ2-7	.	.	TRBV6-5	CASSQGWDTAYEQYF	TGTGCCAGCAGTCAGGGGTGGGACACCGCCTACGAGCAGTACTTC
16	TRBJ2-1	many	TRBD2	TRBV5-1	CASSLEASGLYNEQFF	TGCGCCAGCAGCTTGGAGGCTAGCGGATTATACAATGAGCAGTTCTTC
12	TRBJ2-3	.	.	TRBV29-1	CSVGGMADTQYF	TGCAGCGTTGGGGGGATGGCAGATACGCAGTATTTT
13	TRBJ1-1	.	TRBD1	TRBV7-2	CASSLRQGPKAFF	TGTGCCAGCAGCCTCCGACAGGGCCCTAAAGCTTTCTTT
12	TRBJ1-3	few	.	TRBV2	CASIRTGNTIYF	TGTGCCAGTATCAGGACTGGAAACACCATATATTTT
17	TRBJ2-1	.	.	TRBV20-1	CSAKYAAWESSYNEQFF	TGCAGTGCGAAATATGCGGCGTGGGAAAGCTCCTACAATGAGCAGTTCTTC
18	TRBJ2-7	.	TRBD1	TRBV7-2	CASSFPGYRGSSSYEQYF	TGTGCCAGCAGCTTTCCGGGGTACAGGGGTTCTTCATCCTACGAGCAGTACTTC
15	TRBJ1-2	.	.	TRBV6-5	CASSPSGTGNYGYTF	TGTGCCAGCAGCCCTTCCGGGACGGGAAACTATGGCTACACCTTC
17	TRBJ2-2	.	TRBD2	TRBV28	CASSIASGTSYTGELFF	TGTGCCAGCAGTATCGCCTCCGGGACTAGTTACACCGGGGAGCTGTTTTTT
13	TRBJ1-4	.	.	TRBV7-9	CASSLVDGEKLFF	TGTGCCAGCAGCTTAGTTGACGGTGAAAAACTGTTTTTT
14	TRBJ2-7	.	.	TRBV4-1	CASSQRDGSYEQYF	TGCGCCAGCAGCCAGCGGGACGGTTCCTACGAGCAGTACTTC
12	TRBJ1-2	many	TRBD1	TRBV4-3	CASSRGQGSYTF	TGCGCCAGCAGCCGCGGACAGGGGAGCTACACCTTC
14	TRBJ1-4	.	.	TRBV6-1	CASSRQATNEKLFF	TGTGCCAGCAGTAGACAAGCAACTAATGAAAAACTGTTTTTT
13	TRBJ2-2	many	.	TRBV9	CASSVGVTGELFF	TGTGCCAGCAGCGTGGGGGTAACCGGGGAGCTGTTTTTT
13	TRBJ1-6	many	.	TRBV4-3	CASSQGSNSPLHF	TGCGCCAGCAGCCAGGGATCCAATTCACCCCTCCACTTT
11	TRBJ2-7	many	.	TRBV19	CASTGSHEQYF	TGTGCCAGTACGGGGTCCCACGAGCAGTACTTC